This is a list of T cell receptor beta chains from one sample in a study of blood T cell repertoires in COVID-19. Repertoires were generated with immunoSEQ multiplex PCR, while TCRdb's copy carries only in-frame clones and drops some. Here the sample spans approximately 230,000 clones, 85% to 90% being singletons. Sequenced material: PBMCs or T cells enriched from blood (not recorded which). Every receptor here comes from a man in his forties or fifties who had recovered from COVID-19. CDR3s include the opening cysteine and the closing phenylalanine or tryptophan. A D gene is named only where the DNA matches it firmly. Not all rows give a size; the values are once, few, many and, for expanded clones, a class.

TRBD1	TRBV6-2/TRBV6-3	TRBJ1-6	NA	CASSSLPGQRNSPLHF	TGTGCCAGCAGTTCGTTGCCGGGACAGAGAAATTCACCCCTCCACTTT
TRBD1	TRBV28	TRBJ1-1	NA	CASITGDWMNTEAFF	TGTGCCAGCATAACAGGGGATTGGATGAACACTGAAGCTTTCTTT
NA	TRBV5-4	TRBJ1-1	few	CASSLAGGGVQGAEAFF	TGTGCCAGCAGCTTGGCCGGAGGGGGGGTTCAAGGTGCTGAAGCTTTCTTT
NA	TRBV7-2	TRBJ1-6	NA	CASGEYRPNSPLHF	TGTGCCAGCGGGGAATACAGGCCTAATTCACCCCTCCACTTT
NA	TRBV10-3	TRBJ2-1	NA	CAISESRDTHNEQFF	TGTGCCATCAGTGAGTCCCGGGACACACACAATGAGCAGTTCTTC
TRBD2	TRBV5-1	TRBJ2-7	NA	CASAWVAGGEQYF	TGCGCCAGTGCTTGGGTAGCGGGAGGCGAGCAGTACTTC
TRBD1	TRBV28	TRBJ2-7	NA	CASSITGTGHPYEQYF	TGTGCCAGCAGTATTACCGGGACAGGGCATCCCTACGAGCAGTACTTC
NA	TRBV4-2	TRBJ2-2	NA	CASSMNLRTGQSGELFF	TGTGCCAGCAGCATGAACCTCCGGACTGGGCAATCTGGGGAGCTGTTTTTT
NA	TRBV6-5	TRBJ1-6	NA	CASSLRGNNSPLHF	TGTGCCAGCAGCCTCAGGGGAAATAATTCACCCCTCCACTTT
TRBD2	TRBV7-3	TRBJ2-3	NA	CASSLSSAGGLGDTQYF	TGTGCCAGCAGCTTAAGTTCTGCGGGGGGGCTCGGAGATACGCAGTATTTT
TRBD2	TRBV2	TRBJ2-1	NA	CASSEDLAGGYPNEQFF	TGTGCCAGCAGTGAGGACCTAGCGGGGGGGTATCCCAATGAGCAGTTCTTC
NA	TRBV3-1/TRBV3-2	TRBJ2-4	NA	CASSLQIAKNIQYF	TGTGCCAGCAGCCTTCAAATAGCCAAAAACATTCAGTACTTC
NA	TRBV7-9	TRBJ1-2	NA	CASSSDIRLYGYTF	TGTGCCAGCAGCTCCGATATCAGACTATATGGCTACACCTTC
NA	TRBV1	TRBJ2-3	NA	CTSSPGTSGSPFTDTQYF	TGCACCAGCAGCCCCGGGACTAGCGGGAGCCCCTTCACAGATACGCAGTATTTT
NA	TRBV3-1/TRBV3-2	TRBJ2-6	NA	CATTSYSGANVLTF	TGTGCCACTACCTCCTATTCTGGGGCCAACGTCCTGACTTTC
NA	TRBV11-3	TRBJ2-2	NA	CASSPPDSHTGELFF	TGTGCCAGCAGTCCTCCAGACAGCCACACCGGGGAGCTGTTTTTT
NA	TRBV29-1	TRBJ2-1	NA	CSVEGGASLYNEQFF	TGCAGCGTTGAAGGTGGGGCGTCCCTCTACAATGAGCAGTTCTTC
TRBD1	TRBV27	TRBJ1-6	NA	CASSLSMDRGNSPLHF	TGTGCCAGCAGTTTATCGATGGACAGGGGAAATTCACCCCTCCACTTT
NA	TRBV18	TRBJ2-2	NA	CASSPDQGNAGELFF	TGTGCCAGCTCACCAGACCAGGGTAATGCCGGGGAGCTGTTTTTT
TRBD2	TRBV20-1	TRBJ2-5	NA	CSASSVAGGQETQYF	TGCAGTGCTAGTTCCGTAGCGGGAGGGCAAGAGACCCAGTACTTC
TRBD2	TRBV6-5	TRBJ2-5	once	CASSSSGGAPETQYF	TGTGCCAGCAGTTCTAGCGGGGGGGCCCCAGAGACCCAGTACTTC
TRBD2	TRBV10-3	TRBJ2-1	NA	CAISDRGGGPYNEQFF	TGTGCCATCAGTGATCGAGGCGGGGGGCCTTACAATGAGCAGTTCTTC
TRBD1	TRBV28	TRBJ1-6	once	CASTTGVEWYSPLHF	TGTGCCAGCACCACAGGGGTTGAGTGGTATTCACCCCTCCACTTT
NA	TRBV2	TRBJ1-2	NA	CASTLGGYGYTF	TGTGCCAGTACGTTAGGCGGTTATGGCTACACCTTC
TRBD1	TRBV4-2	TRBJ1-6	NA	CASSLRGEGASSLNSPLHF	TGTGCCAGCAGCCTAAGGGGCGAGGGGGCCTCATCTCTTAATTCACCCCTCCACTTT
NA	TRBV4-2	TRBJ1-5	few	CASSHEEGSNQPQHF	TGTGCCAGCAGCCACGAGGAGGGGAGCAATCAGCCCCAGCATTTT
NA	TRBV29-1	TRBJ1-2	NA	CSAVPQGYGYTF	TGCAGCGCCGTCCCCCAGGGCTATGGCTACACCTTC
TRBD1	TRBV9	TRBJ1-1	few	CASSVEGTVFNEAFF	TGTGCCAGCAGCGTAGAGGGGACAGTGTTTAATGAAGCTTTCTTT
NA	TRBV13	TRBJ1-1	NA	CASSSQTGSTEAFF	TGTGCCAGCAGCTCTCAGACGGGGAGCACTGAAGCTTTCTTT
TRBD1	TRBV11-3	TRBJ2-2	NA	CASSPGTGAGELFF	TGTGCCAGCAGCCCCGGGACAGGGGCCGGGGAGCTGTTTTTT
TRBD2	TRBV5-1	TRBJ2-1	NA	CASSLGLAGEWETNEQFF	TGCGCCAGCAGCTTGGGACTAGCGGGAGAGTGGGAAACGAATGAGCAGTTCTTC
TRBD2	TRBV19	TRBJ2-7	NA	CASSAWTSETLREQYF	TGTGCCAGTAGTGCATGGACTAGCGAGACCCTAAGGGAGCAGTACTTC
NA	TRBV25-1	TRBJ1-6	NA	CASSEPGVSPLHF	TGTGCCAGCAGTGAGCCGGGGGTTTCACCCCTCCACTTT
NA	TRBV15	TRBJ1-2	NA	CATSIHGGAYGYTF	TGTGCCACCAGCATTCACGGAGGGGCCTATGGCTACACCTTC
TRBD1	TRBV7-9	TRBJ1-3	NA	CASSLEGAGGNTIYF	TGTGCCAGCAGCTTAGAGGGGGCAGGTGGAAACACCATATATTTT
NA	TRBV7-3	TRBJ2-5	NA	CASSLAGWETQYF	TGTGCCAGCAGCTTGGCGGGGTGGGAGACCCAGTACTTC
NA	TRBV19	TRBJ1-2	once	CASSMGSTEGYGYTF	TGTGCCAGTAGTATGGGCAGTACCGAAGGCTATGGCTACACCTTC
TRBD1	TRBV27	TRBJ1-2	NA	CASSLSTGGYGYTF	TGTGCCAGCAGTCTCTCGACAGGGGGCTATGGCTACACCTTC
NA	TRBV11-2	TRBJ2-3	NA	CASSLGGPDTQYF	TGTGCCAGCAGCTTGGGGGGGCCGGATACGCAGTATTTT
TRBD2	TRBV11-2	TRBJ2-1	NA	CASTLILRQAGNNEQFF	TGTGCCAGCACTCTAATACTTAGACAAGCGGGGAACAATGAGCAGTTCTTC
TRBD1	TRBV5-5	TRBJ1-1	NA	CASSLGVIGTVTEAFF	TGTGCCAGCAGCTTGGGGGTAATAGGGACAGTCACTGAAGCTTTCTTT
NA	TRBV9	TRBJ2-1	NA	CASSVDPGAYNEQFF	TGTGCCAGCAGCGTAGACCCGGGGGCCTACAATGAGCAGTTCTTC
TRBD2	TRBV19	TRBJ2-1	NA	CASSSRLAGGSVNEQFF	TGTGCCAGTAGTTCCCGACTAGCGGGAGGGTCGGTCAATGAGCAGTTCTTC
TRBD1	TRBV6-6	TRBJ2-7	NA	CASSPRTGAYEQYF	TGTGCCAGCAGTCCTCGGACAGGGGCGTACGAGCAGTACTTC
NA	TRBV12-3/TRBV12-4	TRBJ1-6	NA	CASSSPGSPLHF	TGTGCCAGCAGTTCTCCAGGGTCACCCCTCCACTTT
TRBD2	TRBV5-6	TRBJ2-2	NA	CASTGGYTGELFF	TGTGCCAGCACGGGGGGGTACACCGGGGAGCTGTTTTTT
NA	TRBV10-1	TRBJ1-1	NA	CASSGGLHMNTEAFF	TGCGCCAGCAGTGGGGGACTTCACATGAACACTGAAGCTTTCTTT
NA	TRBV6-1	TRBJ1-4	NA	CASSETGLSEKLFF	TGTGCCAGCAGTGAAACCGGGTTAAGTGAAAAACTGTTTTTT